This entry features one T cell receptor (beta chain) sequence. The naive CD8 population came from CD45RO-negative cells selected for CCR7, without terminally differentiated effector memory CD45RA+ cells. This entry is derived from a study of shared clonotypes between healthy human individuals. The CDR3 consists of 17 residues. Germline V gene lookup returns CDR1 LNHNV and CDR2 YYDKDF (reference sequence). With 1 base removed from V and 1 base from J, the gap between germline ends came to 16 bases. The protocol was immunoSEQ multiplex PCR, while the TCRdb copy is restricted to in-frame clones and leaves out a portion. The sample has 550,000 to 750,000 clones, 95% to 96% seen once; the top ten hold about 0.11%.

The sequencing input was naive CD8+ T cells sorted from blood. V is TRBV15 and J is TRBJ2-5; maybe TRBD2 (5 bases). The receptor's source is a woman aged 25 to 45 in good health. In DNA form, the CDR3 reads TGTGCCACCAGCAGAGTCCTAGCCCTCAGCGGCCAAGAGACCCAGTACTTC. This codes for CATSRVLALSGQETQYF. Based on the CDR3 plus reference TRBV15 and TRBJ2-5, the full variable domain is DAMVIQNPRYQVTQFGKPVTLSCSQTLNHNVMYWYQQKSSQAPKLLFHYYDKDFNNEADTPDNFQSRRPNTSFCFLDIRSPGLGDTAMYLCATSRVLALSGQETQYFGPGTRLLVL.